This entry is about one T cell receptor (beta chain). Seattle patient enrollment occurred during active infection, with longitudinal follow-up thereafter. TCRdb's copy holds only in-frame clones and misses some; the assay was immunoSEQ multiplex PCR. The repertoire consists of tens of thousands of clones, with roughly 84% occurring once and the leading ten covering less than 4%. Germline values: CDR1 SGHTA, CDR2 FQGNSA. Trimming stripped 5 bases from V and 7 bases from J, with 14 bases between. CDR3 size: 13 residues. These data are taken from a study of blood T cell repertoires in COVID-19. About the study: Spain, Italy and the United States supplied samples that represented acute and convalescent COVID-19. PBMCs, B-cell-depleted T cells, or T cells were the source of the cDNA or gDNA that made up the material.

V and J are TRBV7-2 and TRBJ1-1; TRBD1 is a possible D gene (5 bases). Sample: peripheral blood. The receptor's source is a woman aged 80 or over with COVID-19, enrolled during active disease. The CDR3 here is CASSPAARGEAFF. The CDR3 bases are TGTGCCAGCAGCCCGGCGGCAAGGGGTGAAGCTTTCTTT.